A selection of T cell receptor beta chains follows, all from one sample in a study of blood T cell repertoires in COVID-19. The protocol was immunoSEQ multiplex PCR, while the TCRdb copy is restricted to in-frame clones and leaves out a portion. Among about 220,000 clones listed, 84% were seen once. The sequenced sample was peripheral blood. The receptors here all came from a man aged 35-49 years who had recovered from COVID-19. The CDR3 runs from the conserved cysteine through the conserved F or W. The D gene is left open where the match is weak. The listing skips clone size in some rows; elsewhere it reads once, few, many or a size class.

j_call v_call d_call cdr3_length clone_size cdr3_nt cdr3_aa
TRBJ2-3 TRBV1 - 20 - TGCACCAGCAGCCAAGTACTACCTCCTCGGGGAGAGTCTAGCACAGATACGCAGTATTTT CTSSQVLPPRGESSTDTQYF
TRBJ1-1 TRBV7-9 - 13 - TGTGCCAGCAGCTTAGGGGACACCCTTGAAGCTTTCTTT CASSLGDTLEAFF
TRBJ2-1 TRBV20-1 - 9 - TGCAGTGCTAGCGATGAGCAGTTCTTC CSASDEQFF
TRBJ2-6 TRBV7-2 - 13 - TGTGCCAGCAGCCCTTCTGGGGCCAACGTCCTGACTTTC CASSPSGANVLTF
TRBJ1-3 TRBV19 - 16 - TGTGCCAGTAGTAAAATAGACGGGATCTCTGGGAACACCATATATTTT CASSKIDGISGNTIYF
TRBJ2-1 TRBV5-5 - 16 - TGTGCCAGCAGCTTGGCGGCAGGGCGCACCTACAATGAGCAGTTCTTC CASSLAAGRTYNEQFF
TRBJ2-7 TRBV10-1 TRBD2 13 few TGCGCCAGCAGCCTAGCGGACTCCTACGAGCAGTACTTC CASSLADSYEQYF
TRBJ1-1 TRBV7-2 TRBD1 13 - TGTGCCAGCAACGGACAGGGAGGAACTGAAGCTTTCTTT CASNGQGGTEAFF
TRBJ2-5 TRBV7-2 TRBD2 17 - TGTGCCAGCAGCTTGAGACGGACTAGCGGGGCTCTAGAGACCCAGTACTTC CASSLRRTSGALETQYF
TRBJ2-3 TRBV9 TRBD2 16 - TGTGCCAGCAGCGGAGGGCTAGCGGGGGGGGAAGATACGCAGTATTTT CASSGGLAGGEDTQYF
TRBJ2-3 TRBV27 TRBD2 16 - TGTGCCAGCAGCCCTCGGACTAGCGGCTGGGCTGATACGCAGTATTTT CASSPRTSGWADTQYF
TRBJ2-3 TRBV28 TRBD2 17 - TGTGCCAGCACTTCGGCGGCGGGAGTTTTAGGCACAGATACGCAGTATTTT CASTSAAGVLGTDTQYF
TRBJ1-2 TRBV6-5 - 12 - TGTGCCAGCAGAGCGGGCAGCTATGGCTACACCTTC CASRAGSYGYTF
TRBJ2-3 TRBV7-2 TRBD2 16 - TGTGCCAGCAGCTTATATACTAGCGGAGGCACAGATACGCAGTATTTT CASSLYTSGGTDTQYF
TRBJ1-6 TRBV4-3 - 13 - TGCGCCAGCAGCCAAGAAGCAAATTCACCCCTCCACTTT CASSQEANSPLHF
TRBJ2-2 TRBV6-1 - 15 - TGTGCCAGCAGTGAAGCTTCAGGACTATTCGGGGAGCTGTTTTTT CASSEASGLFGELFF
TRBJ2-7 TRBV3-1/TRBV3-2 TRBD1 16 - TGTGCCAGCAGCCTTTACGACGGGACAGGGAGATACGAGCAGTACTTC CASSLYDGTGRYEQYF
TRBJ2-7 TRBV21-1 - 11 - TGTGCCAGCAGTTCGGGTGTATGGCAGTACTTC CASSSGVWQYF
TRBJ2-7 TRBV7-9 - 14 - TGTGCCAGCAGCTTAGTGGTCACATCCTACGAGCAGTACTTC CASSLVVTSYEQYF
TRBJ2-7 TRBV11-2 - 18 few TGTGCCAGCAGCCACACCATCAACCCGGGCGGGGCGCCCTACGAGCAGTACTTC CASSHTINPGGAPYEQYF
TRBJ2-3 TRBV5-6 - 15 - TGTGCCAGCAGCCTCGCGGGACTGAGCACAGATACGCAGTATTTT CASSLAGLSTDTQYF
TRBJ2-7 TRBV18 - 16 - TGTGCCAGCTCACCTGGGTCGCGGCCTACGTCCTACGAGCAGTACTTC CASSPGSRPTSYEQYF
TRBJ1-6 TRBV7-9 TRBD1 18 once TGTGCCAGCAGCAACCCCGGGGACAGGGACCGTCCTGGCTCACCCCTCCACTTT CASSNPGDRDRPGSPLHF
TRBJ1-3 TRBV5-6 - 15 - TGTGCCAGCAGCTTGTACAGGCTCTCTGGAAACACCATATATTTT CASSLYRLSGNTIYF
TRBJ1-1 TRBV12-3/TRBV12-4 - 12 few TGTGCCAGCAGTTTATTCCGTTTAGCGGCTTTCTTT CASSLFRLAAFF
TRBJ1-6 TRBV7-9 - 13 few TGTGCCAGCAGCTCCATACAATCGTCACCCCTCCACTTT CASSSIQSSPLHF
TRBJ2-1 TRBV13 - 16 - TGTGCCAGCAGCACGAGGACTGAAAACCCTGGGGATGAGCAGTTCTTC CASSTRTENPGDEQFF
TRBJ2-5 TRBV3-1/TRBV3-2 TRBD2 16 - TGTGCCAGCAGCCAAGTGGCTAGCGGGGGTCAAGAGACCCAGTACTTC CASSQVASGGQETQYF
TRBJ2-1 TRBV3-1/TRBV3-2 - 14 - TGTGCCAGCAGCCAACCACCACTATCTGCCGAGCAGTTCTTC CASSQPPLSAEQFF
TRBJ1-1 TRBV15 - 17 - TGTGCCACCAGCAGAGATAGGACACTTCCTCCGAACACTGAAGCTTTCTTT CATSRDRTLPPNTEAFF
TRBJ1-2 TRBV2 - 14 - TGTGCCAGCAGACCGGGACACGGCCTTTTCGGCTACACCTTC CASRPGHGLFGYTF
TRBJ2-5 TRBV10-3 TRBD2 14 - TGTGCCATCAGGACTAGCGGGGGCCAAGAGACCCAGTACTTC CAIRTSGGQETQYF
TRBJ2-7 TRBV24-1 - 13 - TGTGCCACCAGTGACCCCAGTACCTACGAGCAGTACTTC CATSDPSTYEQYF